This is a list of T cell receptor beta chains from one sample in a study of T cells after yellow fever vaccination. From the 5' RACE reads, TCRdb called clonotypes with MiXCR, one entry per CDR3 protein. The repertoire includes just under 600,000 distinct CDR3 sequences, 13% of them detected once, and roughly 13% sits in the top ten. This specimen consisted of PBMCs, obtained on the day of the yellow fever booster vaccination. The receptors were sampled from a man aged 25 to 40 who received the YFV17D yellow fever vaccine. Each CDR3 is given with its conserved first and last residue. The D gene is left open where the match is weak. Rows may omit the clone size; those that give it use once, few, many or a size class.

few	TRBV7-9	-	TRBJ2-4	CASGWSGQNIQYF	TGTGCCAGCGGGTGGTCAGGACAAAACATTCAGTACTTC
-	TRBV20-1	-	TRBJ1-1	CSAWPSGMNTEAFF	TGCAGTGCTTGGCCCTCAGGCATGAACACTGAAGCTTTCTTT
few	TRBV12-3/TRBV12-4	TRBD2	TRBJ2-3	CASSFRLTSRSTDTQYF	TGTGCCAGCAGTTTCCGACTGACTAGCCGATCCACAGATACGCAGTATTTT
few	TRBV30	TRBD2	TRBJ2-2	CASTPAGVGNTGELFF	TGTGCCTCGACGCCAGCGGGAGTGGGAAACACCGGGGAGCTGTTTTTT
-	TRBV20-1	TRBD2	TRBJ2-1	CSARASSGAYNEQFF	TGCAGTGCTAGAGCTTCTAGCGGAGCGTACAATGAGCAGTTCTTC
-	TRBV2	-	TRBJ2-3	CASRQGATDTQYF	TGTGCCAGCAGGCAGGGAGCCACAGATACGCAGTATTTT
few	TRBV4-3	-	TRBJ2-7	CASSQRTTGSPYEQYF	TGCGCCAGCAGCCAAAGGACAACGGGTTCGCCCTACGAGCAGTACTTC
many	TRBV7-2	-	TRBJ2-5	CASSFGGKETQYF	TGTGCCAGCAGCTTTGGAGGAAAGGAGACCCAGTACTTC
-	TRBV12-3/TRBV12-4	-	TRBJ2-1	CASSLSEKEQFF	TGTGCCAGCAGTTTATCAGAGAAGGAGCAGTTCTTC
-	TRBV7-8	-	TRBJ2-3	CASSFRTTGTQYF	TGTGCCAGCAGCTTTCGGACCACCGGTACGCAGTATTTT
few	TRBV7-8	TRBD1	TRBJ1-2	CASSRYEGAYGYTF	TGTGCCAGCAGCCGTTATGAGGGGGCGTATGGCTACACCTTC
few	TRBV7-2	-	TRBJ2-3	CASSSSWRTDTQYF	TGTGCCAGCAGCTCCTCCTGGCGCACAGATACGCAGTATTTT
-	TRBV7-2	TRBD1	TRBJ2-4	CASSPDRGRQYF	TGTGCCAGCAGCCCGGACAGGGGGCGACAGTACTTC